This T cell receptor (beta chain) originates from a study of blood T cell repertoires in COVID-19. Overall study: Italy, Spain and the United States were the sources of the convalescent and acute COVID-19 samples. PBMCs, B-cell-depleted T cells, or T cells provided the cDNA or gDNA that made up the material.

The CDR3 runs to 16 residues. Germline CDR1 reads KGHSH; CDR2 reads LQKENI. The V end was cut by 3 bases, the J end by 1 base, with 14 bases between. Sequencing was performed with immunoSEQ multiplex PCR; in TCRdb, only in-frame clones are kept and a portion is missing. The sample gives about 14,000 clones, roughly 87% of which show up once; around 16% is in the top ten. J is TRBJ2-3 and V is TRBV18; maybe TRBD1 (5 bases). The sequenced sample was peripheral blood. The sequence was collected from a human donor with active COVID-19. The donor label of this sample is uncertain. The CDR3 coding sequence is TGTGCCAGCTCACCTATATCCGCCAGGGGCACAGATACGCAGTATTTT. Its protein product is CASSPISARGTDTQYF.